This passage covers 22 T cell receptor beta chains from one sample sequenced in a study of blood T cell repertoires in COVID-19. Only in-frame clones appear in the TCRdb table, and some are missing; sequencing was by immunoSEQ multiplex PCR. Of approximately 250,000 clones detected, about nine tenths appear once; the ten largest clones hold over 0.8%. Sequenced: peripheral blood. The receptors shown here come from a man aged 25 to 45 with COVID-19, enrolled during active disease.

This rearrangement joins TRBV7-9 to TRBJ2-5; TRBD2 aligns across 12 bases. From germline, CDR1 is SEHNR and CDR2 FQNEAQ (reference sequence). This CDR3 has 18 amino acids. J was trimmed by 2 bases and V by 6 bases; bases with no gene match: 13. The CDR3 DNA reads as TGTGCCAGCAGGGGAAAAACTAGCGGGGGGCCCTTACAAGAGACCCAGTACTTC. Its translation is CASRGKTSGGPLQETQYF.

CDR3 in amino acids: CASSPPAGGTTDTQYF. The CDR3 DNA sequence: TGTGCCAGCTCACCACCAGCGGGGGGGACCACAGATACGCAGTATTTT. The V gene is TRBV18, the J gene TRBJ2-3; 10 nucleotides match TRBD2. The CDR3 covers 16 residues. The germline gives CDR1 KGHSH, CDR2 LQKENI. V lost 0 bases to trimming and J lost 2 bases; unmatched junction nucleotides: 2.

This chain uses TRBV9 with TRBJ2-1, with TRBD2 matching over 8 bases. The V gene end was trimmed by 0 bases and the J gene end by 7 bases; junction bases not matched to a gene: 9. The CDR3 totals 16 residues. Germline V gene lookup returns CDR1 SGDLS and CDR2 YYNGEE. CDR3 loop: CASSVARGGAGNEQFF. CDR3 in DNA: TGTGCCAGCAGCGTAGCTCGGGGGGGCGCAGGGAATGAGCAGTTCTTC.

J is TRBJ1-2 and V is TRBV28; D unresolved. Germline assignment: CDR1 MDHEN and CDR2 SYDVKM. V shed 2 bases and J shed 5 bases, with 3 bases lying between them. The CDR3 totals 11 residues. Here the CDR3 reads CASSLQYGYTF. The CDR3 DNA sequence: TGTGCCAGCAGTTTACAGTATGGCTACACCTTC.

This clone was detected only once. V and J are TRBV6-5 and TRBJ2-7; possibly TRBD2 for D (7 bases). The CDR3 length is 14 residues. CDR1 and CDR2 from the germline V gene are MNHEY and SVGAGI. V was cut by 6 bases and J by 6 bases, with 18 bases left in between. In nucleotides, the CDR3 is TGTGCCAGCAGCGCGAGGGGGGGTGCGGGCGAGCAGTACTTC. Translated: CASSARGGAGEQYF.

This clone was found a few times. The chain couples TRBV9 to TRBJ1-1, with 9 bases that match TRBD1. Germline CDR1 and CDR2: SGDLS and YYNGEE. J was trimmed by 4 bases and V by 4 bases; bases with no gene match: 8. This CDR3 is 15 amino acids long. The CDR3 sequence: CASSILGTGSTEAFF. CDR3 coding DNA: TGTGCCAGCAGCATATTAGGGACAGGGAGCACTGAAGCTTTCTTT.

V gene TRBV19 combines with J gene TRBJ1-2; 7 bases are shared with TRBD1. Germline loops: CDR1 LNHDA, CDR2 SQIVND (reference sequence). J gave up 8 bases and V 6 bases, and 9 bases lay outside the gene matches. CDR3 length: 13 amino acids. The CDR3 DNA is TGTGCCAGTAGCCCGGACAGGCGAAGCGGCTACACCTTC. Its translation: CASSPDRRSGYTF.

The chain has TRBV7-6 and TRBJ1-1; perhaps TRBD1 as D (5 bases). From germline, CDR1 is SGHVS and CDR2 FNYEAQ. CDR3 length: 15 amino acids. V lost 8 bases and J lost 5, with 21 bases in between. CDR3 amino acids: CASGPGVDRRTEAFF. The CDR3 coding sequence is TGTGCCAGCGGCCCGGGGGTGGATAGGAGGACTGAAGCTTTCTTT.

The rearrangement joins TRBV3-1 (or the pseudogene TRBV3-2) to TRBJ1-2, with 7 bases that match TRBD1. Germline loops: CDR1 LGHDT, CDR2 YNNKEL (reference sequence). V lost 6 bases, J lost 5 bases, and 12 bases stayed unmatched. This CDR3 region has 15 residues. The CDR3 nucleotides read TGTGCCAGCAGTCGTAAATCCGGGACAGCATATGGCTACACCTTC. Protein product: CASSRKSGTAYGYTF.

The rearrangement uses TRBV19 and TRBJ1-5, with D hard to call. Germline loops: CDR1 LNHDA, CDR2 SQIVND (reference sequence). V was shortened by 1 base and J by 1 base, with 5 bases between the two germline ends. CDR3 length equals 14 residues. The CDR3 DNA follows: TGTGCCAGTAGTATAGGGAGGAGCAATCAGCCCCAGCATTTT. Translated: CASSIGRSNQPQHF.

This chain joins TRBV7-3 and TRBJ1-3, with D hard to call. The CDR3 covers 14 residues. V lost 2 bases to trimming and J lost 0 bases, with 5 bases between them. From germline, CDR1 is SGHTA and CDR2 FQGTGA. The CDR3 loop reads CASSLPSSGNTIYF. The CDR3 coding sequence is TGTGCCAGCAGCTTACCGAGCTCTGGAAACACCATATATTTT.

The gene calls are TRBV19 and TRBJ1-2; the D gene is possibly TRBD1 (6 bases). V was pared by 1 base and J by 4 bases, with 10 bases between. The germline gives CDR1 LNHDA, CDR2 SQIVND (reference sequence). This CDR3 spans 14 amino acids. CDR3: CASSIAEGGYGYTF. The CDR3 DNA is TGTGCCAGTAGTATAGCGGAAGGGGGCTATGGCTACACCTTC.

The CDR3 region is CAGQGKGRELFF. Written as DNA, the CDR3 is TGTGCCGGACAGGGGAAAGGGCGGGAGCTGTTTTTT. The gene calls are TRBV27 and TRBJ2-2; 9 bases align to TRBD1. The length of the CDR3 is 12 residues. CDR1 is MNHEY and CDR2 is SMNVEV in the germline V gene (reference sequence). Losses at the gene ends were 11 bases for V and 9 bases for J; bases not matched to a gene: 7.

This chain connects TRBV10-1 to TRBJ2-1; 7 bases match TRBD1. The CDR3 is made up of 14 amino acids. V shed 6 bases, J shed 2 bases, and the junction held 4 bases outside the gene matches. Germline CDR1 WNHNN, CDR2 SYGVQD (reference sequence). The CDR3 sequence: CASSRDSTYNEQFF. CDR3 in DNA: TGCGCCAGCAGCAGGGACAGCACCTACAATGAGCAGTTCTTC.

The genes are TRBV4-2 and TRBJ1-1; D call uncertain. The CDR3 is 14 amino acids. Germline CDR1 reads LGHNA; CDR2 reads YNFKEQ. Between the trimmed V and J ends, which lost 0 bases and 0 bases, there was a span of 5 bases. The CDR3 DNA reads as TGTGCCAGCAGCCAAGATAAAATGAACACTGAAGCTTTCTTT. Amino acids: CASSQDKMNTEAFF.

This chain uses TRBV19 with TRBJ2-7; 11 nucleotides match TRBD2. Germline V CDR1 and CDR2: LNHDA, SQIVND (reference sequence). V shed 4 bases and J 6 bases; nucleotides not matched to a gene: 8. The CDR3 loop spans 15 amino acids. In DNA, the CDR3 is TGTGCCAGTAGTAGGGGTAGCGGGGGGGCCGGCGAGCAGTACTTC. It encodes CASSRGSGGAGEQYF.

The V and J genes are TRBV6-5 and TRBJ1-1; 7 nucleotides align to TRBD1. The CDR3 extends over 14 amino acids. V dropped 6 bases and J dropped 2; count of bases not matched to a gene: 6. Germline CDR1 reads MNHEY; CDR2 reads SVGAGI. The DNA of the CDR3 is TGTGCCAGCAGACAGGGACAGAAAAACACTGAAGCTTTCTTT. This codes for CASRQGQKNTEAFF.

This clone showed up just a few times. The gene calls are TRBV6-6 and TRBJ2-7, with D tentatively TRBD1 (6 bases). Germline V lookup: CDR1 MNHNY, CDR2 SVGAGI (reference sequence). This CDR3 has 14 amino acids. The V end lost 0 bases, the J end lost 5 bases, and 11 bases lay between the germline ends. The CDR3 region has the DNA TGTGCCAGCAGTTACTCGTTACAGGGCCACGAGCAGTACTTC. Its translation is CASSYSLQGHEQYF.

The chain uses TRBV19 and TRBJ1-2, with D maybe TRBD1 (5 bases). The CDR3 runs to 12 residues. V was pared by 7 bases and J by 7 bases, with 13 bases between. Germline CDR1 reads LNHDA; CDR2 reads SQIVND (reference sequence). DNA for the CDR3: TGTGCCAGTAATCAGGGTATCGCTGGCTACACCTTC. Translation gives CASNQGIAGYTF.

The chain uses TRBV28 and TRBJ1-2; 7 bases agree with TRBD1. Germline CDR1 and CDR2: MDHEN and SYDVKM. V lost 5 bases to trimming and J lost 3 bases; unmatched junction nucleotides: 6. The CDR3 is 14 amino acids. The CDR3 DNA reads as TGTGCCAGCAGTAGAGGGGGCAATTACTATGGCTACACCTTC. Translation: CASSRGGNYYGYTF.

The chain joins TRBV5-4 to TRBJ2-3, with no clear D. From germline, CDR1 is SGHNT and CDR2 YYREEE (reference sequence). The V end was cut by 1 base, the J end by 4 bases, with 16 bases between. The CDR3 has 16 amino acids. The CDR3 region is CASSLFVRLQSDTQYF. In DNA, the CDR3 is TGTGCCAGCAGCTTGTTCGTAAGACTTCAATCAGATACGCAGTATTTT.

The chain joins TRBV29-1 to TRBJ2-2; D is ambiguous. V was trimmed by 3 bases and J by 2 bases, leaving 10 bases between them. Germline assignment: CDR1 SQVTM and CDR2 ANQGSEA. This CDR3 comprises 14 residues. CDR3 residues: CSVDRGVNTGELFF. DNA for the CDR3: TGCAGCGTTGATCGAGGTGTAAACACCGGGGAGCTGTTTTTT.